Here is one T cell receptor (beta chain) with its context. The antigen is unknown. This specimen belongs to a study of CD4 T cells in relation to SARS-CoV-2 and coronaviruses. Before the COVID-19 pandemic, during about 2010-2019, CD4+ T cells were taken from unexposed donors. CD4+ T cells were isolated from the cells after around 10 days of culture. Repertoires were generated with immunoSEQ multiplex PCR, while TCRdb's copy carries only in-frame clones and drops some. Here the sample spans around 21,000 clones, 66% being singletons. The receptor's source is a human donor in good health. The material sequenced was CD4+ T cells from PBMCs, cultured in vitro.

The CDR3 DNA is TGTGCCAGCAGCTTAGAGATCCTTCAGGGGGCTGGCGGGGAGCTGTTTTTT. It translates to CASSLEILQGAGGELFF. The J gene is TRBJ2-2, the V gene TRBV11-3, with TRBD1 matching over 8 bases. Per germline, CDR1 SGHNT and CDR2 YENEEA. This CDR3 comprises 17 residues. V was clipped by 0 bases and J by 7 bases; unmatched bases: 10.